Many counts were recorded for the clone carrying this TCR beta chain. Its target is unknown. This specimen belongs to a study of T cells in Graves' hyperthyroidism and ophthalmopathy. Ophthalmopathy patients all had a Clinical Activity Score of at least 3, a NOSPECS grade of at least 4 and disease under 3 months old. Study-wide results and caveats: Appearing also in blood were most of the thyroid clonotypes expanded above 0.001.

TCR beta CDR3 sequences were amplified from RNA transcripts. First-round RT-PCR with HTBI primers amplified the TCR CDR3 region. TCRdb ran MiXCR on the multiplex PCR reads and lists one entry per CDR3 protein. This table holds some 350,000 distinct CDR3 sequences, about 16% found once. CDR1 is DFQATT and CDR2 is SNEGSKA in the germline V gene (reference sequence). The CDR3 has 13 residues. The trim removed 3 bases at V and 4 bases at J, leaving 1 base unmatched. Sample: blood. V and J are TRBV20-1 and TRBJ2-7, with 12 bases matching TRBD2. The clonotype was recovered from a woman aged 60-75 years with Graves' ophthalmopathy. CDR3 in DNA: TGCAGTGCTAGCCTAGCGGGAGGGTACGAGCAGTACTTC. It yields the protein CSASLAGGYEQYF.